Detailed here is one TCR beta chain. No antigen is known for it. The germline CDR1 and CDR2 sequences are SEHNR and FQNEAQ (reference sequence). J lost 5 bases, V lost 1 base, and 7 bases had no gene match. There are 16 residues in the CDR3. The data belong to a study of OX40 agonist ivuxolimab in advanced cancers. The overall study: Eligibility admitted prior anti-PD-1, anti-PD-L1 or anti-CTLA-4 therapy; about 40% had some. Study-wide results and caveats: At 0.1 to 3.0 mg/kg and by week 6, clonal expansion occurred in CD4+ and CD8+ blood T cells. Relative to CD4+ cells, CD8+ T cells on average had more expanded clones. Expanded peripheral T cell antigen specificity was not determined.

Data came from immunoSEQ multiplex PCR; TCRdb stores just in-frame clones and leaves some out. The repertoire consists of about 19,000 clones, with nearly 85% occurring once and the leading ten covering 53%. The material was CD4+ or CD8+ T cells sorted from blood, obtained in a trial of the OX40 agonist ivuxolimab. This sequence joins TRBV7-9 and TRBJ2-1, with 8 nucleotides matching TRBD2. The origin of this receptor is an adult with an advanced solid tumor such as melanoma, head and neck, liver or kidney cancer. CDR3 bases: TGTGCCAGCAGCTTAGTCTCGCGGGGGGACCACAATGAGCAGTTCTTC. It yields the protein CASSLVSRGDHNEQFF.